Here is one T cell receptor (beta chain) with its context. The entry originates in a study of blood T cell repertoires in COVID-19. Clones were read by immunoSEQ multiplex PCR, and TCRdb kept only the in-frame ones, dropping some. The sample records about 260,000 clones, approximately 90% being singletons. The sequencing input was peripheral blood. The TCR originated in a woman between 35 and 50 years old with acute or convalescent COVID-19.

CDR3: CASSSRLAGGNYEQYV. CDR3 coding DNA: TGTGCCAGCAGCTCTAGACTAGCGGGGGGGAACTACGAGCAGTACGTC. J is TRBJ2-7 and V is TRBV13, with 14 bases matching TRBD2. The trim removed 4 bases at V and 3 bases at J, leaving 5 bases unmatched. The length of the CDR3 is 16 residues. Germline CDR1 PRHDT, CDR2 FYEKMQ (reference sequence).